Listed below are T cell receptor beta chains from one sample, sequenced in a study of blood T cell repertoires in COVID-19. Measured with immunoSEQ multiplex PCR; TCRdb has only the in-frame clones, and not every one. This sample has about 270,000 clones, with around 83% found just once. What was sequenced was peripheral blood. These TCRs come from a man older than 75 with acute or convalescent COVID-19. The CDR3 runs from the conserved cysteine through the conserved F or W. D genes are given only for firm matches. Expanded clones get a size class; other rows say once, few or many, or leave the size out.

abundance: .; d_gene: TRBD2; v_gene: TRBV11-2; j_gene: TRBJ2-3; len: 17; CDR3aa: CASSLWVASGRTDTQYF; CDR3nt: TGTGCCAGCAGCCTATGGGTCGCGAGCGGGAGAACAGATACGCAGTATTTT
abundance: .; d_gene: TRBD1; v_gene: TRBV7-6; j_gene: TRBJ2-5; len: 17; CDR3aa: CASSLGALTGGGETQYF; CDR3nt: TGTGCCAGCAGCTTAGGCGCCCTGACAGGGGGAGGTGAGACCCAGTACTTC
abundance: few; d_gene: .; v_gene: TRBV7-2; j_gene: TRBJ1-5; len: 15; CDR3aa: CASSLDSRGNQPQHF; CDR3nt: TGTGCCAGCAGCTTAGACTCCAGGGGCAATCAGCCCCAGCATTTT
abundance: once; d_gene: TRBD1; v_gene: TRBV19; j_gene: TRBJ2-7; len: 14; CDR3aa: CASSLGQGSDEQYF; CDR3nt: TGTGCCAGTAGTCTGGGACAGGGATCCGACGAGCAGTACTTC
abundance: once; d_gene: .; v_gene: TRBV4-1; j_gene: TRBJ2-7; len: 15; CDR3aa: CASSQDVVSSYEQYF; CDR3nt: TGCGCCAGCAGCCAAGATGTCGTCAGTTCCTACGAGCAGTACTTC
abundance: .; d_gene: TRBD2; v_gene: TRBV2; j_gene: TRBJ2-1; len: 16; CDR3aa: CASSTPGVIAGNEQFF; CDR3nt: TGTGCCAGCAGTACTCCCGGCGTAATAGCGGGGAATGAGCAGTTCTTC
abundance: .; d_gene: .; v_gene: TRBV6-6; j_gene: TRBJ2-5; len: 12; CDR3aa: CASSSHSETQYF; CDR3nt: TGTGCCAGCAGCTCGCACTCTGAGACCCAGTACTTC
abundance: .; d_gene: .; v_gene: TRBV3-1/TRBV3-2; j_gene: TRBJ2-5; len: 16; CDR3aa: CASSQDRGAGQETQYF; CDR3nt: TGTGCCAGCAGCCAAGACCGTGGGGCGGGGCAAGAGACCCAGTACTTC
abundance: once; d_gene: TRBD2; v_gene: TRBV3-1/TRBV3-2; j_gene: TRBJ2-4; len: 15; CDR3aa: CASSQSRGAKNIQYF; CDR3nt: TGTGCCAGCAGCCAATCGCGGGGGGCCAAAAACATTCAGTACTTC
abundance: once; d_gene: .; v_gene: TRBV7-9; j_gene: TRBJ1-2; len: 14; CDR3aa: CASSLVGEEFVYTF; CDR3nt: TGTGCCAGCAGCTTGGTAGGAGAGGAGTTTGTCTACACCTTC
abundance: many; d_gene: .; v_gene: TRBV29-1; j_gene: TRBJ1-1; len: 13; CDR3aa: CSVAAGSNTEAFF; CDR3nt: TGCAGCGTTGCGGCAGGGTCTAACACTGAAGCTTTCTTT
abundance: once; d_gene: .; v_gene: TRBV19; j_gene: TRBJ2-3; len: 16; CDR3aa: CASRPRPGQSTDTQYF; CDR3nt: TGTGCCAGTAGGCCTAGGCCCGGCCAAAGCACAGATACGCAGTATTTT
abundance: .; d_gene: .; v_gene: TRBV3-1/TRBV3-2; j_gene: TRBJ1-2; len: 13; CDR3aa: CASSQVQGNGYTF; CDR3nt: TGTGCCAGCAGCCAAGTTCAGGGAAATGGCTACACCTTC
abundance: .; d_gene: .; v_gene: TRBV9; j_gene: TRBJ1-6; len: 14; CDR3aa: CASSVGGDNSPLHF; CDR3nt: TGTGCCAGCAGCGTGGGGGGAGATAATTCACCCCTCCACTTT
abundance: .; d_gene: TRBD1; v_gene: TRBV5-1; j_gene: TRBJ2-2; len: 17; CDR3aa: CASSLLTGGWGTGELFF; CDR3nt: TGCGCCAGCAGCTTACTAACAGGGGGCTGGGGCACCGGGGAGCTGTTTTTT
abundance: .; d_gene: TRBD2; v_gene: TRBV5-1; j_gene: TRBJ2-1; len: 15; CDR3aa: CASSTTGGSYNEQFF; CDR3nt: TGCGCCAGCAGCACAACGGGAGGCTCCTACAATGAGCAGTTCTTC